The sequence of this T cell receptor (beta chain) was determined in a study of shared clonotypes between healthy human individuals. Assay used: immunoSEQ multiplex PCR; TCRdb lists only in-frame clones, some missing. Of roughly 520,000 clones listed, about 96% are singletons. Germline loops: CDR1 GTSNPN, CDR2 SVGIG (reference sequence). J lost 7 bases, V lost 5 bases, and 8 bases had no gene match. This CDR3 spans 14 amino acids. Among the donors, all were Caucasian adults who lived in Nashville, Tennessee. Sequences were obtained from naive CD4+ T cells sorted from blood. Subset meaning: CD45RA+ positively selected. V is TRBV30 and J is TRBJ1-4; 9 nucleotides match TRBD1. The sequence derives from a woman aged 30 to 39 in good health. The CDR3 DNA reads as TGTGCCTGGTCGACCGGGACAGGGATTGAAAAACTGTTTTTT. Protein sequence: CAWSTGTGIEKLFF.